This T cell receptor beta chain was sequenced during a study of blood T cell repertoires in COVID-19. About the research overall: The United States, Italy and Spain supplied acute and convalescent COVID-19 samples.

The germline CDR1 and CDR2 sequences are MDHEN and SYDVKM. Between the trimmed V and J ends, which lost 1 base and 7 bases, there was a span of 5 bases. CDR3 length: 12 amino acids. Source study methods: From reference gene primer amplification, estimates of nucleated cell counts were derived. Method: immunoSEQ multiplex PCR; TCRdb's copy keeps in-frame clones and lacks some. That table gives V, J and clone size, and the DNA gave D and trimming. The sample lists 200,000 or so clones, about 85% occurring once. This rearrangement joins TRBV28 to TRBJ1-5; D is unclear. The source is a man aged 50 to 60 who had recovered from COVID-19. The material sequenced was peripheral blood. CDR3 loop: CASSLFGQPQHF. For the CDR3, the DNA is TGTGCCAGCAGTTTATTTGGCCAGCCCCAGCATTTT.